Sequencing of this T cell receptor (beta chain) was carried out in a study of vaccination and CD4 T cells after COVID-19. Study details: Eight to ten convalescent cases were mild and one was severe, and all had been SARS-CoV-2 positive by nasal swab PCR. Blood was drawn a median roughly 66 days post second dose, range 14 to 241.

The length of the CDR3 is 15 residues. Germline loops: CDR1 MNHEY, CDR2 SVGEGT. Trimming left V 0 bases short and J 9 bases short, with 15 bases between. Study results and limitations: A nonsignificant median increase from approximately 21 to 40 SARS-CoV-2-reactive clonotypes was observed.

In its sample, this clonotype was seen a few times. The antigen remains undetermined. With the Oncomine TCR Beta short-read assay, DNA from cultured CD4+ T cells was sequenced. TCRdb fed the PCR reads into MiXCR, producing one record per CDR3 protein. The repertoire holds under 11,000 distinct CDR3 sequences, with 55% to 60% as singletons. Treatment denoted: approximately 10-day PBMC culture with coronavirus spike peptide pools or control peptides (ViraFEST assay). Cultures of PBMCs, around 1.8 million per well, were set up with around 10 IU/ml IL-2 and 10 ug/ml peptide pools. The chain carries TRBV6-2 or TRBV6-3 and TRBJ2-4; D may be TRBD1 (5 bases). The receptor's source is a human donor who had recovered from COVID-19. The material sequenced was CD4+ T cells from blood, cultured in vitro. The DNA of the CDR3 is TGTGCCAGCAGTTACTCGATAGTTACAGGTGGCATTCAGTACTTC. This translates into CASSYSIVTGGIQYF.